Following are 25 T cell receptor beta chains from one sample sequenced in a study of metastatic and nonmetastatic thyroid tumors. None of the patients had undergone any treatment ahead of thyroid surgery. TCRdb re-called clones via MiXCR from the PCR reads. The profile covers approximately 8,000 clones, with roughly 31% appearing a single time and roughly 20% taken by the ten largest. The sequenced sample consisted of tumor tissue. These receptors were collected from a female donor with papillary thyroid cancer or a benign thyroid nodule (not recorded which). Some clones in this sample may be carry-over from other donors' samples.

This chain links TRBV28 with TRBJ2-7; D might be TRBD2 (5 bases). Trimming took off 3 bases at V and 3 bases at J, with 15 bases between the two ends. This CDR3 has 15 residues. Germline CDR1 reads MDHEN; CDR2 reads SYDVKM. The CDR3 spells CASSFGLALNYEQYF. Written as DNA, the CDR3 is TGTGCCAGCAGTTTCGGTCTAGCACTGAACTACGAGCAGTACTTC.

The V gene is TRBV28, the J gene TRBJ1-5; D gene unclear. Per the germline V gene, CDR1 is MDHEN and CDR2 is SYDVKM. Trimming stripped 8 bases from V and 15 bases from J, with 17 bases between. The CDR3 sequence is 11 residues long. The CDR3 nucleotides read TGTGCCAGCTTTGAAGGACGAAGACGGCATTTT. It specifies CASFEGRRRHF.

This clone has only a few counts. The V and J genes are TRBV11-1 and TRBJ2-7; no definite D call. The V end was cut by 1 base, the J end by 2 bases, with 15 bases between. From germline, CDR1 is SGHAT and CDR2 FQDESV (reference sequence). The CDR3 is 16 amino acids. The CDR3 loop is CASSLEYSLHPYEQYF. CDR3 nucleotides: TGTGCCAGCAGCTTAGAGTACAGCCTCCACCCCTACGAGCAGTACTTC.

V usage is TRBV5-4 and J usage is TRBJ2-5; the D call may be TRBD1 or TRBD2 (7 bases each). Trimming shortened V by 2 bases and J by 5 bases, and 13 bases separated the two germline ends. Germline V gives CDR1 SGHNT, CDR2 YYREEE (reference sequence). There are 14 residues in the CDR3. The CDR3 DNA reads TGTGCCAGCAGCTTTCTCCAGGGGGGGGAGACCCAGTACTTC. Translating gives CASSFLQGGETQYF.

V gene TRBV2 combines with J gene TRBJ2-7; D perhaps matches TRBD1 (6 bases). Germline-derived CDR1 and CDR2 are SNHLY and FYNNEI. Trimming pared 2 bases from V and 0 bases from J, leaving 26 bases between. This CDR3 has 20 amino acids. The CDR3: CASSERVDSGTLGSSYEQYF. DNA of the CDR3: TGTGCCAGCAGTGAACGGGTTGACTCCGGGACATTAGGGAGCTCCTACGAGCAGTACTTC.

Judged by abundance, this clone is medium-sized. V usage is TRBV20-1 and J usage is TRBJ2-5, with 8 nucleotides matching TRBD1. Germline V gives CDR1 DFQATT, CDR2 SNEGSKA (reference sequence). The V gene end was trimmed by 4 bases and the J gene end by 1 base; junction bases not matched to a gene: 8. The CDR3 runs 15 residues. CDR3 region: CSAKQGVGLQETQYF. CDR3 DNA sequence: TGCAGTGCTAAACAGGGGGTGGGGCTCCAAGAGACCCAGTACTTC.

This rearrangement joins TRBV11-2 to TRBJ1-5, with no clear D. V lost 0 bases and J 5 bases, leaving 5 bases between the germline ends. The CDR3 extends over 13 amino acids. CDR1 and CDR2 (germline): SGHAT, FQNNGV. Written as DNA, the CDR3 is TGTGCCAGCAGCTTAGATTGGGATCAGCCCCAGCATTTT. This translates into CASSLDWDQPQHF.

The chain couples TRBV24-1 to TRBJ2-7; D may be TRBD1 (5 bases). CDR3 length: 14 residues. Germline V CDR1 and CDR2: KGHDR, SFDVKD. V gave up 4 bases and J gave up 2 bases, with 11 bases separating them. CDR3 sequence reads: CATSEVDSPYEQYF. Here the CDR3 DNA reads TGTGCCACCAGTGAAGTCGACAGCCCCTACGAGCAGTACTTC.

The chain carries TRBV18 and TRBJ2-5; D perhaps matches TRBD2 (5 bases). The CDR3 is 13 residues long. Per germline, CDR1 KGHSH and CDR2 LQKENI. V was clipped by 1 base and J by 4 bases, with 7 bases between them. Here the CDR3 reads CASSPLGRETQYF. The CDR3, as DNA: TGTGCCAGCTCACCACTGGGGAGAGAGACCCAGTACTTC.

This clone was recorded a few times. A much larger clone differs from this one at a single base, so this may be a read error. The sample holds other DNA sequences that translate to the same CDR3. CDR3 nucleotide sequence: TGTGCCAGCAGCCTGCAGGGAAACGTTGTTGAAAAACTGTTTTTT. Translating it yields CASSLQGNVVEKLFF. The chain joins TRBV7-2 to TRBJ1-4; possibly TRBD1 for D (5 bases). The germline CDR1 and CDR2 sequences are SGHTA and FQGNSA. Between the trimmed V and J ends, which lost 5 bases and 7 bases, there was a span of 17 bases. The CDR3 is 15 residues long.

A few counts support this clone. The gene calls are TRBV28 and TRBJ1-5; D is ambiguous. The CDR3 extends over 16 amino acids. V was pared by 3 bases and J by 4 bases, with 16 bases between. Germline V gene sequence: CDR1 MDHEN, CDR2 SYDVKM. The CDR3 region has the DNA TGTGCCAGCAGTTTTTGGTCTGCTTGGGGAAATCAGCCCCAGCATTTT. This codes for CASSFWSAWGNQPQHF.

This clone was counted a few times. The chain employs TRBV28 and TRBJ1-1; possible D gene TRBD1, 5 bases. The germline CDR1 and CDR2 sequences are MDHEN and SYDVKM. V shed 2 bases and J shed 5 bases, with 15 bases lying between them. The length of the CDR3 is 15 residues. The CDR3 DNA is TGTGCCAGCAGTTTAAGGCGGGGCGGGTTAACTGAAGCTTTCTTT. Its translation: CASSLRRGGLTEAFF.

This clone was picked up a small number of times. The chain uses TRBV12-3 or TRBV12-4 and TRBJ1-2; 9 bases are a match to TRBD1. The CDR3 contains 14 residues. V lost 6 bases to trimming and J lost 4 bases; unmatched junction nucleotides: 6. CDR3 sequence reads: CASSRQGDPYGYTF. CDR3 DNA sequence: TGTGCCAGCAGCCGACAGGGGGACCCCTATGGCTACACCTTC.

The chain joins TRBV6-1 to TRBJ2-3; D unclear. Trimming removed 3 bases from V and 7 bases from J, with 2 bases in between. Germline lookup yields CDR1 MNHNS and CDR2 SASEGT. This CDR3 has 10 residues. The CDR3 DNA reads TGTGCCAGCAGTGACAATACGCAGTATTTT. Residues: CASSDNTQYF.

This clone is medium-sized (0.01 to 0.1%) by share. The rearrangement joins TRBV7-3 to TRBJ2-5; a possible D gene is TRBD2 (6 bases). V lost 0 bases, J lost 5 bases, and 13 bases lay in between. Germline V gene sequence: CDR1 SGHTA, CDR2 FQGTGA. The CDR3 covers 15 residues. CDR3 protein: CASSLTGGGGETQYF. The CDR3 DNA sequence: TGTGCCAGCAGCTTAACTGGGGGAGGAGGGGAGACCCAGTACTTC.

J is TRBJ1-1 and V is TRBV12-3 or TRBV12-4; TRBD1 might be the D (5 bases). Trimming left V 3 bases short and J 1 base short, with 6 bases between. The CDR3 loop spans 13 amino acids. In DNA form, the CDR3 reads TGTGCCAGCAGTTTGGGGGGGAACACTGAAGCTTTCTTT. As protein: CASSLGGNTEAFF.

The CDR3: CSARVPPMNTEAFF. The DNA for the CDR3 is TGCAGTGCTAGAGTTCCACCCATGAACACTGAAGCTTTCTTT. V is TRBV20-1 and J is TRBJ1-1; D uncertain. The ends were cut back, 1 base at V and 0 bases at J, with 9 bases in the middle. CDR3 size: 14 residues. The germline V gene has CDR1 DFQATT and CDR2 SNEGSKA (reference sequence).

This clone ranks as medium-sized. The CDR3 loop is CATSRDRLAPYEQYF. The CDR3 nucleotides read TGTGCCACCAGCAGAGATCGACTAGCCCCCTACGAGCAGTACTTC. The V call is TRBV15, the J call TRBJ2-7; 7 bases are shared with TRBD2. Germline V lookup: CDR1 LNHNV, CDR2 YYDKDF (reference sequence). J gave up 2 bases and V 0 bases, and 4 bases lay outside the gene matches. The CDR3 is 15 amino acids.

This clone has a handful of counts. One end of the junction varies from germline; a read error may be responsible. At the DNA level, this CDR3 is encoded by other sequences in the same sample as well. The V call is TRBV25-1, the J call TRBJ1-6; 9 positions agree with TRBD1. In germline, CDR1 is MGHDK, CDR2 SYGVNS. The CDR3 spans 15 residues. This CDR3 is CASSELRTGVSPLHF. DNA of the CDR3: TGTGCCAGCAGTGAATTGAGGACAGGGGTCTCACCCCTCCACTTC.

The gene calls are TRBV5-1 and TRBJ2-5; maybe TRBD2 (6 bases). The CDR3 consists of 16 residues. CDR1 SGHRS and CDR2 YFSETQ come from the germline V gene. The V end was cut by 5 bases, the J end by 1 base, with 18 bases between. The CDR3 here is CASRGDPLGGQETQYF. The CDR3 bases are TGCGCCAGCAGAGGTGATCCCTTGGGGGGCCAAGAGACCCAGTACTTC. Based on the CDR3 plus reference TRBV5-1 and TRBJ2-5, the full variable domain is KAGVTQTPRYLIKTRGQQVTLSCSPISGHRSVSWYQQTPGQGLQFLFEYFSETQRNKGNFPGRFSGRQFSNSRSEMNVSTLELGDSALYLCASRGDPLGGQETQYFGPGTRLLVL.

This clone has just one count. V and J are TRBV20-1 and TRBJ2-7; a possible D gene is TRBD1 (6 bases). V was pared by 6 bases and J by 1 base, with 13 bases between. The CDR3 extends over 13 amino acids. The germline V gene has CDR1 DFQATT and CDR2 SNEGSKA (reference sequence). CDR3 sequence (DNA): TGCAGTGCACACCACAGGGAGTCCTACGAGCAGTACTTC. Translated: CSAHHRESYEQYF.

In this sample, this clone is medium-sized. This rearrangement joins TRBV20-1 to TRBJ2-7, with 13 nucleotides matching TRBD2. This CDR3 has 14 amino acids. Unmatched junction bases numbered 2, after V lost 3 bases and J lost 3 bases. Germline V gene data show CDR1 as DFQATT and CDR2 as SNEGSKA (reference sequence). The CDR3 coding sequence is TGCAGTGCTAGTGGGACTAGCGGGGTCTACGAGCAGTACTTC. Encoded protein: CSASGTSGVYEQYF.

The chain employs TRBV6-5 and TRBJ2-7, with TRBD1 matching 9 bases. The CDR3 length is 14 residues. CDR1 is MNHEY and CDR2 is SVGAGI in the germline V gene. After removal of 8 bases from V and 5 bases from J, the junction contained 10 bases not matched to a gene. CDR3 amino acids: CASGFGTGFNEQYF. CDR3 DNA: TGTGCCAGCGGTTTCGGGACAGGGTTTAACGAGCAGTACTTC.

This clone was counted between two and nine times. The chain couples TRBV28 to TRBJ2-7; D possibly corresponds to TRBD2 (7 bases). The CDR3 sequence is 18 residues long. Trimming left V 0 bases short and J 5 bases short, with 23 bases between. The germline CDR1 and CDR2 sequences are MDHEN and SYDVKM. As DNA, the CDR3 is TGTGCCAGCAGTTTATGGAAGCTTAGGGGAGGGGGGTTCCACGAGCAGTACTTC. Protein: CASSLWKLRGGGFHEQYF.

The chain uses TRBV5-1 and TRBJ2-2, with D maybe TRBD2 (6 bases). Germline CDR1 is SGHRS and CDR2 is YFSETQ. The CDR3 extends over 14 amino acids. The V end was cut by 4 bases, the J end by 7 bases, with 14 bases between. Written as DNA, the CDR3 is TGCGCCAGCAGCGAACAAGTGGGAGGCGGGGAGCTGTTTTTT. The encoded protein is CASSEQVGGGELFF.